These 8 T cell receptor beta chains were all obtained from the same sample, sequenced in a study of regulatory dendritic cells for organ transplantation (TCRdb year 2017). Their antigen targets remain unknown. Libraries were constructed by the immunoSEQ multiplex PCR assay. TCRdb's version of the immuneACCESS table is confined to in-frame rearrangements and falls short of the full clone set. An unresolved V gene accounts for under half of the shortfall where checked; the remainder is of unknown origin. The sample table lists roughly 11,000 clones, nearly 90% of them with a count of one. The ten largest clones add up to roughly 0.47% of the sample. Sorted T cell subsets were CFSE-labeled and co-cultured for roughly five days with allogeneic regulatory or mature dendritic cells at a 1:10 DC:T ratio. Sequences were obtained from naive CD8+ T cells from blood cultured with dendritic cells. Reading the label with the study, this specimen's cell subset or site is: CD45RA+ naive T cells. The source is a human donor in good health.

CDR3 DNA: TGTGCCAGCAGTTTATCCTCGGGGCAAGGCTACGAGCAGTACTTC. The encoded protein is CASSLSSGQGYEQYF. The rearrangement joins TRBV27 to TRBJ2-7; either TRBD1 or TRBD2 may supply D (5 bases each). Trimming took off 0 bases at V and 3 bases at J, with 12 bases between the two ends. This CDR3 contains 15 residues. The germline V gene has CDR1 MNHEY and CDR2 SMNVEV (reference sequence).

The chain uses TRBV19 and TRBJ2-1; no definite D call. This CDR3 has 15 amino acids. The V and J ends lost 1 base and 6 bases respectively, with 13 bases between them. Germline assignment: CDR1 LNHDA and CDR2 SQIVND (reference sequence). CDR3 region: CASSIADQAGNEQFF. The CDR3 DNA sequence: TGTGCCAGTAGTATAGCGGACCAAGCTGGCAATGAGCAGTTCTTC.

The rearrangement links TRBV6-1 to TRBJ2-7, with D possibly being TRBD1 (6 bases). The CDR3 has 15 residues. Germline V gives CDR1 MNHNS, CDR2 SASEGT. Trimming took 7 bases from V and 3 from J, leaving 19 bases between them. CDR3 bases: TGTGCCAGCACTTCACTAGGGGGTACCAGCTACGAGCAGTACTTC. Its translation: CASTSLGGTSYEQYF.

The chain uses TRBV13 and TRBJ1-1, with D unresolved. There are 13 residues in the CDR3. Germline assignment: CDR1 PRHDT and CDR2 FYEKMQ (reference sequence). Deletions cut 4 bases from V and 1 base from J, with 7 bases between. This CDR3 is CASSSDGNTEAFF. The CDR3, as DNA: TGTGCCAGCAGCTCAGACGGGAACACTGAAGCTTTCTTT. Full variable domain (missing parts from reference TRBV13 and TRBJ1-1): AAGVIQSPRHLIKEKRETATLKCYPIPRHDTVYWYQQGPGQDPQFLISFYEKMQSDKGSIPDRFSAQQFSDYHSELNMSSLELGDSALYFCASSSDGNTEAFFGQGTRLTVV.

This chain uses TRBV7-8 with TRBJ1-1, with TRBD1 identical over 9 bases. Trimming removed 3 bases from V and 10 bases from J; junction bases left unmatched: 21. The CDR3 is 18 residues long. Germline CDR1 is SGHVS and CDR2 is FQNEAQ. This chain's CDR3 is CASSFIFSDRGLPGGAFF. CDR3 DNA: TGTGCCAGCAGCTTTATCTTTTCGGACAGGGGCCTACCGGGTGGAGCTTTCTTT.

The rearrangement links TRBV7-8 to TRBJ2-7; 7 bases are a match to TRBD2. With 1 base clipped from V and 1 base from J, the junction kept 1 base outside the gene matches. CDR1 SGHVS and CDR2 FQNEAQ come from the germline V gene. This CDR3 comprises 14 residues. This CDR3 is CASSLGGGSYEQYF. The CDR3 nucleotides are TGTGCCAGCAGCTTAGGGGGGGGTTCCTACGAGCAGTACTTC.

V gene TRBV27 combines with J gene TRBJ2-5; D may be TRBD1 (6 bases). The V end was cut by 5 bases, the J end by 7 bases, with 14 bases between. The CDR3 length is 13 residues. Germline assignment: CDR1 MNHEY and CDR2 SMNVEV (reference sequence). The CDR3 sequence: CASSPDSRGTQYF. The CDR3 nucleotides are TGTGCCAGCAGTCCGGACAGTAGGGGGACCCAGTACTTC.

This chain uses TRBV27 with TRBJ1-3; possible D gene TRBD1, 6 bases. The V end lost 0 bases, the J end lost 0 bases, and 6 bases lay between the germline ends. The CDR3 spans 15 residues. Germline CDR1 is MNHEY and CDR2 is SMNVEV (reference sequence). For the CDR3, the DNA is TGTGCCAGCAGTTTATCGGGGGCCTCTGGAAACACCATATATTTT. Encoded protein: CASSLSGASGNTIYF.